What follows are 20 T cell receptor beta chains derived from one specimen sequenced in a study of T-cell reconstitution after alpha-beta-depleted transplantation in children (dated by TCRdb to 2016 to 2018). Libraries were built with PCR. Sequencer: Illumina HiSeq 2500. Molecular barcoding was employed in the preparation of TCR libraries, with unique molecular identifiers being used to normalize TCRbeta repertoire quantification. TCRdb reprocessed the public reads (quality trimming at Q25 with fastp, clone calling with MiXCR) and kept in-frame beta chains. Entries are consolidated by CDR3 protein sequence, retaining the most common genes and DNA. The sample has roughly 500,000 distinct CDR3 sequences on record, 30% to 35% of them singletons. The ten largest account for 2% to 3% of the sample. The specimen comprised PBMCs from the stem cell graft donor, sampled from the stem cell graft. The receptors originated from a human donor who donated a stem cell graft to a child with aplastic anemia.

This sequence joins TRBV7-2 and TRBJ2-7; TRBD1 is a possible D gene (6 bases). Trimming shortened V by 5 bases and J by 5 bases, and 22 bases separated the two germline ends. CDR1 and CDR2 from the germline V gene are SGHTA and FQGNSA. The CDR3 extends over 16 amino acids. CDR3 nucleotide sequence: TGTGCCAGCAGCAGCCGCACAGGGTTCGTCGGGAACGAGCAGTACTTC. Its protein product is CASSSRTGFVGNEQYF.

The chain joins TRBV7-9 to TRBJ2-3; D gene unclear. CDR3 length equals 15 residues. The V end lost 1 base, the J end lost 1 base, and 9 bases lay between the germline ends. The germline CDR1 and CDR2 sequences are SEHNR and FQNEAQ (reference sequence). CDR3 nucleotide sequence: TGTGCCAGCAGCTTAGGTCAGTCGGGCACAGATACGCAGTATTTT. Translating gives CASSLGQSGTDTQYF. Combining the CDR3 with reference TRBV7-9 and TRBJ2-3 gives the whole variable domain DTGVSQNPRHKITKRGQNVTFRCDPISEHNRLYWYRQTLGQGPEFLTYFQNEAQLEKSRLLSDRFSAERPKGSFSTLEIQRTEQGDSAMYLCASSLGQSGTDTQYFGPGTRLTVL.

This clonotype was recorded a few times. V usage is TRBV5-1 and J usage is TRBJ2-2; D uncertain. The CDR3 runs to 17 residues. CDR1 is SGHRS and CDR2 is YFSETQ in the germline V gene. V was clipped by 0 bases and J by 3 bases, with 15 bases between them. In DNA, the CDR3 is TGCGCCAGCAGCTTGGCTTGGGTGTCTAGGGACACCGGGGAGCTGTTTTTT. Encoded protein: CASSLAWVSRDTGELFF. The whole variable domain, filled in from reference TRBV5-1 and TRBJ2-2, reads KAGVTQTPRYLIKTRGQQVTLSCSPISGHRSVSWYQQTPGQGLQFLFEYFSETQRNKGNFPGRFSGRQFSNSRSEMNVSTLELGDSALYLCASSLAWVSRDTGELFFGEGSRLTVL.

The chain has TRBV20-1 and TRBJ2-7, with D possibly matching TRBD1 (6 bases). Trimming removed 4 bases from V and 3 bases from J, with 19 bases in between. The CDR3 is 15 amino acids. CDR1 is DFQATT, CDR2 SNEGSKA, per germline (reference sequence). The CDR3 reads CSATDSWGLGYEQYF. The CDR3 DNA reads as TGCAGTGCTACCGACAGTTGGGGGCTTGGCTACGAGCAGTACTTC.

The rearrangement joins TRBV6-5 to TRBJ1-1, with 8 bases that match TRBD1. Germline values: CDR1 MNHEY, CDR2 SVGAGI. The CDR3 has 16 amino acids. V shed 2 bases and J 4 bases; nucleotides not matched to a gene: 9. This CDR3 is CASSYPDRASSTEAFF. The CDR3 DNA sequence: TGTGCCAGCAGTTACCCGGACAGGGCCTCCAGCACTGAAGCTTTCTTT.

The table lists this clonotype with a few counts. This rearrangement joins TRBV4-3 to TRBJ1-1; D not certain. The CDR3 runs 15 residues. Germline V gene lookup returns CDR1 LGHNA and CDR2 YSLEER. The germline V and J ends were trimmed by 1 base and 3 bases, with 12 bases remaining between them. CDR3 sequence: CASSQAVTSDTEAFF. The CDR3 DNA is TGCGCCAGCAGCCAAGCTGTAACGTCTGACACTGAAGCTTTCTTT.

This clonotype has more than one count but fewer than ten. The V call is TRBV20-1, the J call TRBJ1-4; D is undetermined. The CDR3 runs 15 residues. Trimming removed 6 bases from V and 0 bases from J, with 14 bases in between. CDR1 and CDR2 from the germline V gene are DFQATT and SNEGSKA (reference sequence). CDR3 DNA: TGCAGTGCAGTCGGGGAAGGGTCAACTAATGAAAAACTGTTTTTT. Amino acid sequence: CSAVGEGSTNEKLFF.

CDR3 sequence: CASSIVGTKLYNEQFF. Written as DNA, the CDR3 is TGTGCCAGTAGTATAGTAGGGACAAAACTTTACAATGAGCAGTTCTTC. The chain recombines TRBV19 with TRBJ2-1; tentatively, D is TRBD1 (6 bases). V was shortened by 1 base and J by 4 bases, with 14 bases between the two germline ends. Germline lookup yields CDR1 LNHDA and CDR2 SQIVND (reference sequence). The CDR3 loop spans 16 amino acids.

The CDR3 spells CASSGSPNTEAFF. The CDR3 region has the DNA TGTGCCAGCAGCGGGTCACCGAACACTGAAGCTTTCTTT. The chain is built from TRBV7-3 and TRBJ1-1; D unclear. CDR3 length equals 13 residues. V was pared by 5 bases and J by 1 base, with 8 bases between. The germline V gene encodes CDR1 SGHTA and CDR2 FQGTGA.

This clonotype has more than one count but fewer than ten. The rearrangement uses TRBV28 and TRBJ2-1, with D perhaps assigned TRBD1 or TRBD2 (6 bases each). Trimming shortened V by 7 bases and J by 9 bases, and 25 bases separated the two germline ends. The CDR3 runs to 16 residues. Germline values: CDR1 MDHEN, CDR2 SYDVKM. The CDR3 reads CASTQGGSPGVGEQFF. The CDR3 DNA reads TGTGCCAGCACCCAAGGGGGGAGCCCAGGGGTGGGTGAGCAGTTCTTC.

This clonotype was seen a handful of times. The chain carries TRBV20-1 and TRBJ2-1; D uncertain. The germline V gene encodes CDR1 DFQATT and CDR2 SNEGSKA (reference sequence). The CDR3 spans 16 residues. V lost 0 bases to trimming and J lost 5 bases, with 17 bases between them. In DNA, the CDR3 is TGCAGTGCTAGAGATCTCCCCTTAGATAGAAACAATGAGCAGTTCTTC. Its protein is CSARDLPLDRNNEQFF.

This rearrangement joins TRBV7-3 to TRBJ2-2; 10 bases align to TRBD1. Unmatched junction bases numbered 7, after V lost 5 bases and J lost 4 bases. Germline-derived CDR1 and CDR2 are SGHTA and FQGTGA. The CDR3 spans 16 residues. CDR3 residues: CASSTTGTGATGELFF. The DNA for the CDR3 is TGTGCCAGCAGCACGACCGGGACAGGGGCCACCGGGGAGCTGTTTTTT.

This CDR3 is CAISDQDRGPNTEAFF. The CDR3, as DNA: TGTGCCATCAGTGATCAGGACAGGGGGCCTAACACTGAAGCTTTCTTT. This chain links TRBV10-3 with TRBJ1-1, with 11 nucleotides matching TRBD1. From germline, CDR1 is ENHRY and CDR2 SYGVKD. The CDR3 is made up of 16 amino acids. V trimming: 3 bases; J trimming: 2 bases; junction bases outside the gene matches: 5.

The chain combines TRBV18 with TRBJ2-2; the match to TRBD1 covers 9 bases. The CDR3 is made up of 17 amino acids. Germline V CDR1 and CDR2: KGHSH, LQKENI. The junction had 8 bases not matched to a gene; V was cut back by 5 bases and J by 1 base. This CDR3 reads CASSYSGTGKNTGELFF. The CDR3 DNA is TGTGCCAGCTCATACTCCGGGACAGGGAAGAACACCGGGGAGCTGTTTTTT.

This sequence joins TRBV15 and TRBJ2-3, with D possibly being TRBD1 or TRBD2 (5 bases each). From germline, CDR1 is LNHNV and CDR2 YYDKDF (reference sequence). The CDR3 covers 14 residues. Trimming shortened V by 1 base and J by 1 base, and 6 bases separated the two germline ends. The CDR3 DNA is TGTGCCACCAGCAGAGTGGGGGGCACAGATACGCAGTATTTT. Translated, it gives CATSRVGGTDTQYF.

A few counts support this clonotype. The chain combines TRBV7-9 with TRBJ2-5; 9 nucleotides align to TRBD2. This CDR3 is 15 amino acids long. The ends lost 5 bases at V and 5 bases at J; junction bases unmatched: 9. Germline CDR1 reads SEHNR; CDR2 reads FQNEAQ (reference sequence). In DNA form, the CDR3 reads TGTGCCAGCAGCGCTCAAATAGCGGGAGACGAGACCCAGTACTTC. Residues: CASSAQIAGDETQYF.

This clonotype has a handful of counts. The rearrangement uses TRBV20-1 and TRBJ2-1; 8 bases are shared with TRBD2. Per germline, CDR1 DFQATT and CDR2 SNEGSKA (reference sequence). This CDR3 contains 16 residues. With 3 bases clipped from V and 1 base from J, the junction kept 8 bases outside the gene matches. CDR3 sequence (DNA): TGCAGTGCTAGCCCAAGAAGCGGGAGTTCCTACAATGAGCAGTTCTTC. It translates to CSASPRSGSSYNEQFF.

This clonotype was observed a few times. The chain couples TRBV5-5 to TRBJ2-1, with 12 bases identical to TRBD2. Germline values: CDR1 SGHKS, CDR2 YYEKEE (reference sequence). This CDR3 has 17 amino acids. Trimming removed 0 bases from V and 4 bases from J; junction bases left unmatched: 5. The chain's CDR3 is CASSLAVGTSGYNEQFF. CDR3 bases: TGTGCCAGCAGCTTGGCAGTCGGGACTAGCGGGTACAATGAGCAGTTCTTC.

V and J are TRBV7-2 and TRBJ2-1; D unclear. Germline V gene data show CDR1 as SGHTA and CDR2 as FQGNSA. Trimming pared 5 bases from V and 7 bases from J, leaving 18 bases between. This CDR3 has 15 amino acids. This CDR3 is CASSPNSLLLNEQFF. CDR3 sequence (DNA): TGTGCCAGCAGCCCTAATAGCCTTTTATTGAATGAGCAGTTCTTC.

The chain combines TRBV2 with TRBJ2-3; the match to TRBD1 covers 9 bases. Germline trimming cut 7 bases from V and 2 bases from J; bases unmatched to any gene: 7. This CDR3 has 15 residues. The V gene's germline CDR1 is SNHLY and CDR2 FYNNEI. This CDR3 is CASTSGTGTTDTQYF. As DNA, the CDR3 is TGTGCCAGCACCTCAGGGACAGGGACCACAGATACGCAGTATTTT.